The clone carrying this TCR beta chain occurred a few times. The CDR3 sequence is 16 residues long. The V gene end was trimmed by 3 bases and the J gene end by 2 bases; junction bases not matched to a gene: 10. Germline values: CDR1 MDHEN, CDR2 SYDVKM. Constant-region reverse primers amplified full-length variable regions, followed by semi-nested Nested Universal Primer A PCR. TCRdb fed the 5' RACE reads into MiXCR, producing one record per CDR3 protein. The table has 52,000 or so distinct CDR3 sequences, less than 25% seen once. Tregs were sorted as CD4+CD25+CD127-/low cells. The receptor was derived from a female donor with breast cancer. The genes are TRBV28 and TRBJ2-7; TRBD2 aligns across 7 bases. The specimen was tumor-infiltrating Tregs sorted from the breast tumor. The DNA for the CDR3 is TGTGCCAGCAGTTTCCATCTAGCGGAACTAACCTACGAGCAGTACTTC. The encoded protein is CASSFHLAELTYEQYF.